Shown below are 20 T cell receptor beta chains from a single sample sequenced in a study of blood T cell repertoires in COVID-19. Generated by immunoSEQ multiplex PCR, the TCRdb table keeps only in-frame clones and is missing some. The sample lists tens of thousands of clones, around three quarters occurring once. Sample: peripheral blood. The receptor source for this set is a woman between 50 and 59 years old with acute or convalescent COVID-19.

A few counts support this clone. J is TRBJ2-2 and V is TRBV5-1, with D maybe TRBD2 (7 bases). The CDR3 has 14 amino acids. Trimming took 7 bases from V and 7 from J, leaving 17 bases between them. The germline gives CDR1 SGHRS, CDR2 YFSETQ. CDR3 DNA sequence: TGCGCCAGCTTCACGGGGGGCGCGATCGGGGAGCTGTTTTTT. This codes for CASFTGGAIGELFF.

This chain links TRBV7-3 with TRBJ2-3, with TRBD2 identical over 7 bases. This CDR3 comprises 15 residues. V was pared by 5 bases and J by 3 bases, with 8 bases of the junction left unmatched. Germline V CDR1 and CDR2: SGHTA, FQGTGA. The chain's CDR3 is CASSPSGLGTDTQYF. CDR3 coding DNA: TGTGCCAGCAGCCCCAGCGGACTAGGGACAGATACGCAGTATTTT.

This sequence joins TRBV18 and TRBJ2-7; a possible D gene is TRBD1 (8 bases). Trimming cost V 4 bases and J 5 bases, with 15 bases left between them. This CDR3 has 14 residues. CDR1 and CDR2 (germline): KGHSH, LQKENI. The DNA of the CDR3 is TGTGCCAGCTCACGTACAGGGGGAGGGGACGAGCAGTACTTC. This translates into CASSRTGGGDEQYF.

The chain links TRBV4-1 to TRBJ2-7; 8 nucleotides agree with TRBD1. The CDR3 covers 14 residues. With V trimmed by 4 bases and J by 1 base, 3 bases remained unmatched. Germline-derived CDR1 and CDR2 are MGHRA and YSYEKL. Here the CDR3 reads CASSPRTGSYEQYF. DNA for the CDR3: TGCGCCAGCAGCCCCCGGACAGGGTCCTACGAGCAGTACTTC.

The chain links TRBV7-2 to TRBJ2-1, with 12 bases matching TRBD2. Germline values: CDR1 SGHTA, CDR2 FQGNSA. This CDR3 region has 16 residues. V was clipped by 4 bases and J by 8 bases; unmatched bases: 9. The CDR3 nucleotides read TGTGCCAGCAGCTCCCTAGCGGGGGGGCCTAGAGATGAGCAGTTCTTC. This encodes CASSSLAGGPRDEQFF.

This clone was counted only a few times. The rearrangement joins TRBV4-1 to TRBJ2-7; tentative D call: TRBD2 (6 bases). With 0 bases removed from V and 4 bases from J, the gap between germline ends came to 13 bases. Germline V gene sequence: CDR1 MGHRA, CDR2 YSYEKL. CDR3 size: 15 residues. The CDR3 sequence is CASSQDMGSGYEQYF. The DNA of the CDR3 is TGCGCCAGCAGCCAAGATATGGGTAGCGGTTACGAGCAGTACTTC.

The V call is TRBV14, the J call TRBJ2-2; D is possibly TRBD1 (6 bases). Between the trimmed V and J ends, which lost 6 bases and 0 bases, there was a span of 11 bases. CDR1 SGHDN and CDR2 FVKESK come from the germline V gene. The CDR3 sequence is 15 residues long. The CDR3 loop is CASSPGQSNTGELFF. In DNA form, the CDR3 reads TGTGCCAGCAGTCCCGGACAGTCGAACACCGGGGAGCTGTTTTTT.

The gene calls are TRBV28 and TRBJ1-2; D uncertain. Trimming took off 3 bases at V and 4 bases at J, with 9 bases between the two ends. The germline CDR1 and CDR2 sequences are MDHEN and SYDVKM. There are 13 residues in the CDR3. The CDR3 DNA reads as TGTGCCAGCAGTTTCACCGGGATCTATGGCTACACCTTC. This translates into CASSFTGIYGYTF.

V is TRBV12-3 or TRBV12-4 and J is TRBJ2-2, with unresolved D. Trimming pared 4 bases from V and 5 bases from J, leaving 5 bases between. There are 12 residues in the CDR3. The CDR3 DNA reads as TGTGCCAGCAGTTCTCGGACCGGGGAGCTGTTTTTT. Translation gives CASSSRTGELFF.

J is TRBJ2-7 and V is TRBV6-5; 7 bases agree with TRBD1. Germline lookup yields CDR1 MNHEY and CDR2 SVGAGI. Trimming cost V 7 bases and J 7 bases; bases outside gene matches: 7. CDR3 length: 12 amino acids. The CDR3 DNA is TGTGCCAGCACCGTTAACAGGGGTGAGCAGTACTTC. It encodes CASTVNRGEQYF.

The genes are TRBV19 and TRBJ2-7, with 7 bases that match TRBD1. The length of the CDR3 is 14 residues. Germline V CDR1 and CDR2: LNHDA, SQIVND (reference sequence). Trimming at V came to 5 bases and at J to 3 bases, leaving 7 bases not matched to a gene. For the CDR3, the DNA is TGTGCCAGTAGTTGGGACAGAACAAACTACGAGCAGTACTTC. Translation gives CASSWDRTNYEQYF.

This clone appeared a few times. The V and J genes are TRBV7-2 and TRBJ1-2; tentative D call: TRBD1 (6 bases). The CDR3 has 12 amino acids. V lost 5 bases to trimming and J lost 8 bases, with 12 bases between them. Germline lookup yields CDR1 SGHTA and CDR2 FQGNSA. The CDR3 nucleotides read TGTGCCAGCAGCAGGGACACCTGGGGCTACACCTTC. Its protein product is CASSRDTWGYTF. The full variable domain, in which reference TRBV7-2 and TRBJ1-2 provide the parts outside the CDR3, is GAGVSQSPSNKVTEKGKDVELRCDPISGHTALYWYRQSLGQGLEFLIYFQGNSAPDKSGLPSDRFSAERTGGSVSTLTIQRTQQEDSAVYLCASSRDTWGYTFGSGTRLTVV.

This clone appeared a few times. The chain combines TRBV19 with TRBJ2-7; D unresolved. Germline CDR1 LNHDA, CDR2 SQIVND (reference sequence). CDR3 length: 15 residues. The V end was cut by 1 base, the J end by 9 bases, with 19 bases between. The CDR3 sequence: CASSIGPGKVGVQYF. CDR3 DNA: TGTGCCAGTAGTATAGGGCCAGGAAAGGTTGGCGTGCAGTACTTC.

This clone was seen a single time. Within the sample, other DNA sequences also encode this same CDR3. The CDR3: CASSLDRDPEAFF. Written as DNA, the CDR3 is TGTGCCAGCAGCTTGGACAGGGACCCTGAAGCTTTCTTT. This chain links TRBV11-1 with TRBJ1-1; TRBD1 matches at 8 bases. The CDR3 consists of 13 residues. Germline V CDR1 and CDR2: SGHAT, FQDESV (reference sequence). After removal of 3 bases from V and 6 bases from J, the junction contained 3 bases not matched to a gene. Full variable domain (remainder filled in from reference TRBV11-1 and TRBJ1-1): EAEVAQSPRYKITEKSQAVAFWCDPISGHATLYWYRQILGQGPELLVQFQDESVVDDSQLPKDRFSAERLKGVDSTLKIQPAELGDSAMYLCASSLDRDPEAFFGQGTRLTVV.

The gene calls are TRBV5-6 and TRBJ1-2, with TRBD1 identical over 12 bases. Germline values: CDR1 SGHDT, CDR2 YYEEEE. Unmatched junction bases numbered 3, after V lost 3 bases and J lost 3 bases. The CDR3 totals 15 residues. As DNA, the CDR3 is TGTGCCAGCAGCTCGGGACAGGGGGCTTACTATGGCTACACCTTC. This sequence encodes CASSSGQGAYYGYTF.

This clone was observed a single time. Different DNA sequences within this sample yield the same CDR3. This chain connects TRBV28 to TRBJ1-1; a weak D match, TRBD1 (5 bases). CDR3 length equals 13 residues. Trimming removed 7 bases from V and 5 bases from J, with 14 bases in between. Germline V gives CDR1 MDHEN, CDR2 SYDVKM. In DNA, the CDR3 is TGTGCCAGCAAAGGCAGGGCAGGAACTGAAGCTTTCTTT. Translation: CASKGRAGTEAFF.

The chain recombines TRBV29-1 with TRBJ2-5, with a possible D match to TRBD1 (5 bases). Germline CDR1 is SQVTM and CDR2 is ANQGSEA. V was pared by 4 bases and J by 5 bases, with 14 bases between. This CDR3 has 13 amino acids. CDR3: CSVVPQAGETQYF. DNA for the CDR3: TGCAGCGTTGTCCCACAGGCCGGGGAGACCCAGTACTTC.

The V and J genes are TRBV6-1 and TRBJ1-2; a weak D match, TRBD1 (5 bases). Germline lookup yields CDR1 MNHNS and CDR2 SASEGT. CDR3 length equals 15 residues. V gave up 3 bases and J gave up 9 bases, with 20 bases separating them. CDR3 region: CASSDPGKGRQSYTF. The CDR3 coding sequence is TGTGCCAGCAGTGATCCCGGCAAGGGTAGACAGAGCTACACCTTC.

This clone came up a few times. The chain carries TRBV5-1 and TRBJ2-3; 7 bases are shared with TRBD1. This CDR3 comprises 14 residues. From germline, CDR1 is SGHRS and CDR2 YFSETQ. V dropped 4 bases and J dropped 2; count of bases not matched to a gene: 4. CDR3 in amino acids: CASSRDRLTDTQYF. In DNA form, the CDR3 reads TGCGCCAGCAGCCGGGACAGACTCACAGATACGCAGTATTTT.

V usage is TRBV28 and J usage is TRBJ1-1; TRBD1 matches at 8 bases. Unmatched junction bases numbered 4, after V lost 5 bases and J lost 8 bases. Germline CDR1 and CDR2: MDHEN and SYDVKM. The CDR3 is made up of 12 amino acids. CDR3 residues: CASSRRTGEAFF. The CDR3 DNA reads TGTGCCAGCAGTAGAAGGACAGGGGAAGCTTTCTTT.